These T cell receptor beta chains were read from a single sample in a study of T cell responses to AZD1222 COVID-19 vaccine. The assay was immunoSEQ multiplex PCR, and TCRdb's table has in-frame clones only and misses some. This sample has just over 150,000 clones; about 89% occur once, and the top ten carry 8% to 10%. Specimen: peripheral blood, collected 28 days after the second AZD1222 dose. All receptors derive from an adult who received the AZD1222 COVID-19 vaccine. The CDR3 runs from the conserved cysteine through the conserved F or W. The D gene is left open where the match is weak. Clone size is stated in some rows and not others, as once, few, many or a class when expanded.

clone_size j_call d_call v_call cdr3_aa cdr3_nt
NA TRBJ2-1 NA TRBV27 CASSLLGVSYNEQFF TGTGCCAGCAGTTTATTGGGGGTATCCTACAATGAGCAGTTCTTC
NA TRBJ1-5 TRBD1 TRBV2 CASRGGQGQFQPQHF TGTGCCAGCAGGGGTGGACAGGGGCAGTTTCAGCCCCAGCATTTT
NA TRBJ1-2 NA TRBV7-8 CASSLEAVYGYTF TGTGCCAGCAGCTTAGAGGCAGTCTATGGCTACACCTTC
NA TRBJ2-7 TRBD2 TRBV3-1/TRBV3-2 CASSRTSGSEQYF TGTGCCAGCAGCCGGACTAGCGGGAGCGAGCAGTACTTC
once TRBJ1-5 NA TRBV7-2 CASSSGAGNQPQHF TGTGCCAGCAGCTCGGGGGCGGGCAATCAGCCCCAGCATTTT
NA TRBJ1-1 NA TRBV4-3 CASSQESSGTEAFF TGCGCCAGCAGCCAAGAGAGTTCGGGGACTGAAGCTTTCTTT
NA TRBJ2-3 NA TRBV5-1 CASSLSPRGTDTQYF TGCGCCAGCAGCTTGAGCCCGAGGGGCACAGATACGCAGTATTTT
NA TRBJ2-5 TRBD2 TRBV24-1 CATSDPRGGGLETQYF TGTGCCACCAGTGACCCTCGGGGCGGGGGTTTAGAGACCCAGTACTTC
once TRBJ2-6 TRBD1 TRBV10-3 CAISGPGQGAATPSGANVLTF TGTGCCATCAGCGGACCGGGACAGGGGGCAGCAACCCCCTCTGGGGCCAACGTCCTGACTTTC
NA TRBJ1-2 NA TRBV19 CASSIRGGGYTF TGTGCCAGTAGTATAAGGGGCGGAGGCTACACCTTC
NA TRBJ2-1 TRBD2 TRBV11-1 CASSTIAGGNEQFF TGTGCCAGCAGCACCATAGCGGGAGGGAATGAGCAGTTCTTC
once TRBJ1-3 NA TRBV7-9 CASSLGRGIGNTIYF TGTGCCAGCAGCTTAGGCAGGGGAATTGGAAACACCATATATTTT
NA TRBJ1-4 NA TRBV5-1 CASSLRGQTSEKLFF TGCGCCAGCAGCTTGCGGGGCCAGACAAGTGAAAAACTGTTTTTT
few TRBJ2-1 NA TRBV5-1 CASSLRQGNNEQFF TGCGCCAGCAGCTTGAGGCAGGGTAACAATGAGCAGTTCTTC
NA TRBJ1-1 NA TRBV10-3 CAISESQGAGEAFF TGTGCCATCAGTGAGTCCCAAGGGGCCGGTGAAGCTTTCTTT
NA TRBJ1-2 NA TRBV11-2 CASSPRGGLGYTF TGTGCCAGCAGCCCACGCGGGGGGCTTGGCTACACCTTC
NA TRBJ1-6 NA TRBV7-2 CASSSTGGPHLHF TGTGCCAGCAGCTCGACGGGGGGGCCCCACCTCCACTTT
NA TRBJ2-2 NA TRBV5-1 CASSLEGGTGELFF TGCGCCAGCAGCTTGGAAGGGGGAACCGGGGAGCTGTTTTTT
once TRBJ1-3 NA TRBV7-2 CASSLGFSGNTIYF TGTGCCAGCAGCTTAGGGTTCTCTGGAAACACCATATATTTT
NA TRBJ2-7 TRBD1 TRBV18 CASSPGGSYEQYF TGTGCCAGCTCGCCAGGGGGCTCCTACGAGCAGTACTTC
once TRBJ2-1 NA TRBV4-2 CASSQLRDVNEQFF TGTGCCAGCAGCCAACTGCGGGATGTCAATGAGCAGTTCTTC
NA TRBJ1-5 NA TRBV19 CASSIDQGFSNQPQHF TGTGCCAGTAGTATAGATCAGGGGTTTAGCAATCAGCCCCAGCATTTT
NA TRBJ2-1 TRBD2 TRBV18 CASSAVTSGSRNEQFF TGTGCCAGCTCAGCCGTAACTAGCGGGAGCCGCAATGAGCAGTTCTTC